This entry lists 25 T cell receptor beta chains sequenced from one sample in a study of blood T cell repertoires in COVID-19 (dated by TCRdb to the early 2020s). Library method: the immunoSEQ multiplex PCR assay. TCRdb re-hosts the immuneACCESS table, in-frame sequences only. Its copies lack some clones; in the studies checked, an unresolved V gene accounts for under half of them, and the cause for the rest is not known. The sample table holds 150,000 to 200,000 clones, of which under 95% were seen once. Roughly a sixth of the sample comes from the top ten. Specimen: peripheral blood. All receptors derive from a man aged 60 to 75 with active or convalescent COVID-19.

The chain couples TRBV27 to TRBJ1-2; TRBD1 matches at 8 bases. Per germline, CDR1 MNHEY and CDR2 SMNVEV (reference sequence). V lost 4 bases and J lost 4; bases outside the gene matches: 2. There are 13 residues in the CDR3. The CDR3: CASSWDRSYGYTF. The CDR3 DNA is TGTGCCAGCAGTTGGGACAGGAGCTATGGCTACACCTTC.

The chain joins TRBV6-5 to TRBJ2-7; the D gene is possibly TRBD1 (6 bases). The germline gives CDR1 MNHEY, CDR2 SVGAGI. This CDR3 is built from 15 residues. V lost 0 bases, J lost 1 base, and 10 bases lay in between. CDR3 bases: TGTGCCAGCAGTTACTCGCGACAGGCATCCTACGAGCAGTACTTC. Residues: CASSYSRQASYEQYF.

J is TRBJ2-3 and V is TRBV6-5; 7 bases match TRBD1. The germline V gene has CDR1 MNHEY and CDR2 SVGAGI. CDR3 length: 12 amino acids. With V trimmed by 10 bases and J by 5 bases, 6 bases remained unmatched. The CDR3 sequence is CATQGDVDTQYF. For the CDR3, the DNA is TGTGCCACCCAGGGGGATGTAGATACGCAGTATTTT.

The chain employs TRBV5-1 and TRBJ1-1; D not certain. V lost 4 bases and J lost 5, with 18 bases in between. The CDR3 runs 15 residues. CDR1 and CDR2 (germline): SGHRS, YFSETQ. The CDR3 DNA is TGCGCCAGCAGCCCGGGTCGGGGTCTTCGGACTGAAGCTTTCTTT. Residues: CASSPGRGLRTEAFF.

The chain carries TRBV5-6 and TRBJ1-2; 12 positions match TRBD1. The germline CDR1 and CDR2 sequences are SGHDT and YYEEEE. The trim removed 4 bases at V and 7 bases at J, leaving 5 bases unmatched. The CDR3 totals 14 residues. In DNA form, the CDR3 reads TGTGCCAGCAGCCGGGACAGGGGGCGAGGTGGCTACACCTTC. This sequence encodes CASSRDRGRGGYTF.

The chain carries TRBV27 and TRBJ1-6, with D perhaps TRBD1 (5 bases). V lost 5 bases and J lost 10, with 15 bases in between. CDR1 MNHEY and CDR2 SMNVEV come from the germline V gene (reference sequence). The CDR3 is made up of 14 amino acids. The CDR3 sequence is CASSPRVVASPLHF. In DNA form, the CDR3 reads TGTGCCAGCAGTCCCAGGGTGGTAGCCTCACCCCTCCACTTT.

The CDR3 nucleotides read TGTGCCAGCAGCTCCTATAGACTAGCGGGAGACGAGCAGTACTTC. Translated, it gives CASSSYRLAGDEQYF. This chain connects TRBV7-8 to TRBJ2-7; 12 bases align to TRBD2. This CDR3 is built from 15 residues. V trimming: 4 bases; J trimming: 5 bases; junction bases outside the gene matches: 6. Germline loops: CDR1 SGHVS, CDR2 FQNEAQ.

This chain links TRBV6-5 with TRBJ2-7; TRBD2 matches at 7 bases. The CDR3 loop spans 16 amino acids. Trimming at V came to 0 bases and at J to 0 bases, leaving 5 bases not matched to a gene. From germline, CDR1 is MNHEY and CDR2 SVGAGI. The CDR3 spells CASSYSGGFSSYEQYF. The CDR3 region has the DNA TGTGCCAGCAGTTACTCGGGAGGGTTTAGCTCCTACGAGCAGTACTTC.

The V call is TRBV5-4, the J call TRBJ1-1; no definite D call. V was shortened by 0 bases and J by 5 bases, with 20 bases between the two germline ends. The CDR3 runs to 17 residues. The germline gives CDR1 SGHNT, CDR2 YYREEE (reference sequence). CDR3 protein: CASSLVGGSSRGTEAFF. Written as DNA, the CDR3 is TGTGCCAGCAGCTTGGTGGGCGGCTCCTCCCGGGGAACTGAAGCTTTCTTT.

This rearrangement joins TRBV12-3 or TRBV12-4 to TRBJ2-5; D not resolved. The CDR3 extends over 13 amino acids. Trimming took off 3 bases at V and 3 bases at J, with 8 bases between the two ends. CDR3 region: CASSFSAEETQYF. CDR3 nucleotide sequence: TGTGCCAGCAGTTTCTCTGCAGAAGAGACCCAGTACTTC.

V gene TRBV18 combines with J gene TRBJ2-1; 11 nucleotides match TRBD1. Germline assignment: CDR1 KGHSH and CDR2 LQKENI. The ends lost 3 bases at V and 4 bases at J; junction bases unmatched: 2. There are 15 residues in the CDR3. The DNA for the CDR3 is TGTGCCAGCTCACCGGGACAGGGGGATTACAATGAGCAGTTCTTC. Translating it yields CASSPGQGDYNEQFF.

The chain combines TRBV5-1 with TRBJ2-3, with 9 bases aligning to TRBD2. With 6 bases clipped from V and 2 bases from J, the junction kept 10 bases outside the gene matches. In germline, CDR1 is SGHRS, CDR2 YFSETQ. The CDR3 is 16 amino acids. The CDR3 region is CASMGGGALNTDTQYF. The CDR3 DNA follows: TGCGCCAGCATGGGCGGGGGGGCCTTAAACACAGATACGCAGTATTTT.

The gene calls are TRBV5-1 and TRBJ2-3, with 8 bases matching TRBD2. The V segment lost 2 bases and the J segment 2 bases; nucleotides outside the gene matches: 4. Looked up from germline, CDR1 is SGHRS and CDR2 is YFSETQ. This CDR3 contains 15 residues. DNA for the CDR3: TGCGCCAGCAGCTTAACGGGGGGGCACACAGATACGCAGTATTTT. It translates to CASSLTGGHTDTQYF.

V and J are TRBV19 and TRBJ2-4; D uncertain. This CDR3 comprises 15 residues. Germline assignment: CDR1 LNHDA and CDR2 SQIVND (reference sequence). V was trimmed by 4 bases and J by 0 bases, leaving 10 bases between them. DNA for the CDR3: TGTGCCAGTAGTAAGAGAGGAATAGCCAAAAACATTCAGTACTTC. Its translation is CASSKRGIAKNIQYF.

In this sample, this clone turned up once. The J gene is TRBJ1-5, the V gene TRBV2, with TRBD1 as a possible D gene (5 bases). Germline lookup yields CDR1 SNHLY and CDR2 FYNNEI. There are 15 residues in the CDR3. Trimming removed 2 bases from V and 6 bases from J, with 14 bases in between. CDR3: CASSESGDRSQPQHF. The CDR3 DNA reads as TGTGCCAGCAGTGAATCGGGGGACCGGAGTCAGCCCCAGCATTTT.

The V call is TRBV4-1, the J call TRBJ2-5; 9 nucleotides line up with TRBD2. Germline V gene data show CDR1 as MGHRA and CDR2 as YSYEKL. Losses at the gene ends were 1 base for V and 5 bases for J; bases not matched to a gene: 8. The CDR3 runs to 16 residues. CDR3 sequence reads: CASSQGQRGAVETQYF. DNA of the CDR3: TGCGCCAGCAGCCAAGGCCAGCGGGGGGCCGTGGAGACCCAGTACTTC.

The CDR3 loop reads CASSLTGGVHYGYTF. CDR3 bases: TGCGCCAGCAGTCTTACAGGGGGAGTACACTATGGCTACACCTTC. The genes are TRBV10-2 and TRBJ1-2, with TRBD1 matching 8 bases. Trimming cost V 5 bases and J 3 bases; bases outside gene matches: 8. The CDR3 runs 15 residues. Germline CDR1 and CDR2: WSHSY and SAAADI.

This clone was observed once. The rearrangement joins TRBV29-1 to TRBJ2-1; 8 bases are shared with TRBD1. The germline V gene has CDR1 SQVTM and CDR2 ANQGSEA. The CDR3 contains 13 residues. V lost 8 bases, J lost 5 bases, and 8 bases stayed unmatched. The chain's CDR3 is CSPWDRLHNEQFF. In DNA form, the CDR3 reads TGCAGCCCATGGGACAGGCTCCACAATGAGCAGTTCTTC.

The rearrangement links TRBV19 to TRBJ1-2; weak D call: TRBD1 (5 bases). The V gene's germline CDR1 is LNHDA and CDR2 SQIVND (reference sequence). V was trimmed by 6 bases and J by 8 bases, leaving 16 bases between them. This CDR3 has 13 residues. The CDR3 nucleotides read TGTGCCAGTAGAGGGAATGATGGGGGGGGCTACACCTTC. Translating gives CASRGNDGGGYTF.

This clone was observed once. This chain joins TRBV30 and TRBJ1-1; unclear D gene. Trimming cost V 0 bases and J 6 bases, with 14 bases left between them. The length of the CDR3 is 14 residues. Germline V gene data show CDR1 as GTSNPN and CDR2 as SVGIG (reference sequence). The CDR3 DNA sequence: TGTGCCTGGAGTGTACGACCGGGTATGGCTGAAGCTTTCTTT. As protein: CAWSVRPGMAEAFF.

This sequence joins TRBV12-3 or TRBV12-4 and TRBJ2-2, with D possibly matching TRBD1 (6 bases). The length of the CDR3 is 13 residues. Trimming cost V 3 bases and J 6 bases, with 8 bases left between them. CDR3 region: CASSFTGSGELFF. As DNA, the CDR3 is TGTGCCAGCAGTTTCACAGGGTCCGGGGAGCTGTTTTTT.

The chain couples TRBV10-3 to TRBJ1-5; D possibly corresponds to TRBD1 (5 bases). This CDR3 has 16 residues. Deletions cut 2 bases from V and 2 bases from J, with 13 bases between. Looked up from germline, CDR1 is ENHRY and CDR2 is SYGVKD. CDR3 sequence (DNA): TGTGCCATCAGTGAGGTGCGCGGGGGTGGCAATCAGCCCCAGCATTTT. Protein: CAISEVRGGGNQPQHF.

V and J are TRBV7-6 and TRBJ1-2; TRBD1 agrees at 8 bases. CDR1 is SGHVS and CDR2 is FNYEAQ in the germline V gene. With V trimmed by 5 bases and J by 7 bases, 12 bases remained unmatched. This CDR3 is 15 amino acids long. Here the CDR3 reads CASSPTLTGVLGYTF. The CDR3 DNA follows: TGTGCCAGCAGCCCAACTCTGACAGGGGTCCTTGGCTACACCTTC. Based on the CDR3 plus reference TRBV7-6 and TRBJ1-2, the full variable domain is GAGVSQSPRYKVTKRGQDVALRCDPISGHVSLYWYRQALGQGPEFLTYFNYEAQQDKSGLPNDRFSAERPEGSISTLTIQRTEQRDSAMYRCASSPTLTGVLGYTFGSGTRLTVV.

Concerning this clone itself: Germline is not matched at one junction end, which may reflect a read error. The chain recombines TRBV6-5 with TRBJ1-1, with 9 bases identical to TRBD1. Germline CDR1 MNHEY, CDR2 SVGAGI. This CDR3 has 15 residues. CDR3 sequence: CASSNSGTGRTEAFF. CDR3 coding DNA: TGTGCCAGCAGTAACTCCGGGACAGGGCGTACTGAAGCTTTCTTT.

V usage is TRBV7-2 and J usage is TRBJ1-1; D remains ambiguous. Germline V lookup: CDR1 SGHTA, CDR2 FQGNSA. V was pared by 4 bases and J by 1 base, with 13 bases between. There are 15 residues in the CDR3. CDR3 in amino acids: CASSSAYESNTEAFF. In DNA, the CDR3 is TGTGCCAGCAGCTCAGCATACGAGTCGAACACTGAAGCTTTCTTT.